This T cell receptor beta chain came from a study of cytotoxic CD8 clonotypes in ibrutinib-treated CLL (dated by TCRdb to the early 2020s). With regard to the full study: The cohort had 11 relapsed/refractory and more than 14 treatment-naive patients; some 17 were IGHV unmutated. Every remission and progressive disease sample was obtained while ibrutinib was still being received by the patients. An average of roughly 250,000 productive templates and tens of thousands of productive rearrangements was obtained per sample. Response samples were taken after a median of approximately 13 months on treatment, ranging from 6 to 36 months. Partial responses were observed in approximately 24 patients and complete responses in 2; after a median follow-up of around 68 months, remission was maintained in 15 or so patients and progression was observed in approximately 12. Longitudinal samples were available for about 30% of the roughly 86 trial participants. Cryopreserved peripheral blood mononuclear cells were collected at three points: before therapy, at response, and at either sustained remission or disease progression. Results the study describes overall, beyond this receptor: Sampling times were not matched between sustained-remission and progressing patients, and lymph node repertoires were not studied. Public clonotypes were rare and either contracted or stayed stable during treatment, and the rise in clonality at ibrutinib response reflected the expansion of private clonotypes. Baseline clonality was found to be higher than that of age-matched healthy donors and was strongly correlated with circulating CD8+ T-cell counts. At ibrutinib response clonality went up, during sustained remission it held steady, and at progression it dropped back toward baseline.

Details on this clone: Its antigen is unknown. No base-level quality is on record; no much larger clone is a single base apart.

On a MiSeq, deep resolution sequencing aimed for a depth between 1 in 1 million and 1 in 200,000 T cells, with each clonotype covered 10x on average. The immunoSEQ hsTCRB Kit was used to generate TCR beta libraries. As for the original processing: ImmunoSEQ Data Assistant and ImmunoSEQ Analyzer were used for data analysis, and V, D and J genes were assigned according to IMGT definitions. Clonality, which ranges from 0 to 1, was calculated as one minus the normalized Shannon entropy of productive rearrangement frequencies. Only overrepresented clonotypes making up at least 0.05% of each patient's repertoire were included in the public clonotype analysis. Some 13 repertoires from age-matched healthy donors, obtained from immuneACCESS, served as clonality controls. The table was pulled from immuneACCESS by TCRdb, which kept in-frame rearrangements only. Such tables lose some clones; where checked, under half of the loss comes from unresolved V genes, and the rest has no known cause. D and trimming were read from the DNA, whereas the V and J calls and clone size are those reported in that table. In all, the sample holds 150,000 to 200,000 clones, and approximately 80% of those were seen once. The ten largest clones represent around 4.5% of the sample.

Taken from cysteine to phenylalanine, the CDR3 has 16 residues. Kept here is only the CDR3 DNA, which spans 48 bases and is read in frame from base 1. CDR1 and CDR2, looked up from the germline V gene, are SGHTA and FQGTGA. For this chain, trimming is 8 bases at the V end and 8 bases at the J end, and the number of junction bases without a gene match is 16. The time point label on this specimen signifies: 24 months on ibrutinib. For TCR beta library preparation, about 2 micrograms of genomic DNA was extracted from cryopreserved PBMCs. Longitudinal blood samples from CLL patients on ibrutinib monotherapy underwent high-throughput TCR beta sequencing. The patients took part in an open-label, single-center phase 2 trial of ibrutinib monotherapy.

This specimen was PBMCs, taken after 24 months of ibrutinib treatment. This clonotype was sampled from a human donor with chronic lymphocytic leukemia. The chain is encoded by TRBV7-3 joined to TRBJ2-1; 9 nucleotides in the junction match TRBD1. The DNA reads as follows: TGTGCCAGCGCAGAACAGACGGGACAGGGTGCCCATGAGCAGTTCTTC. It specifies CASAEQTGQGAHEQFF.